The 15 T cell receptor beta chains given below trace back to one sample, sequenced in a study of response to subunit inactivated influenza vaccine. TCRdb re-derived calls from the RT-PCR reads in MiXCR, one entry per CDR3 protein. The repertoire holds 500,000 to 600,000 distinct CDR3 sequences, with 7.6% as singletons. Source: PBMCs from blood, taken less than 30 months after vaccination. These receptors were collected from a man in his fifties or sixties who received an inactivated influenza vaccine.

This clonotype has a count of ten or more. This sequence joins TRBV28 and TRBJ2-7, with D unclear. The germline V gene encodes CDR1 MDHEN and CDR2 SYDVKM. The CDR3 has 11 residues. Trimming took off 5 bases at V and 3 bases at J, with 5 bases between the two ends. CDR3 coding DNA: TGTGCCAGCAGTGGGAACTACGAGCAGTACTTC. It translates to CASSGNYEQYF.

The J gene is TRBJ1-1, the V gene TRBV6-5; 10 nucleotides agree with TRBD1. J lost 2 bases, V lost 7 bases, and 13 bases had no gene match. The CDR3 runs 17 residues. The germline V gene has CDR1 MNHEY and CDR2 SVGAGI. CDR3 sequence (DNA): TGTGCCAGCAACTACTTCGGGACAGGGGTCCCCAACACTGAAGCTTTCTTT. Residues: CASNYFGTGVPNTEAFF.

As concerns this clonotype: The junction does not match germline at one end; this may be a read error. V and J are TRBV6-2 or TRBV6-3 and TRBJ1-1; D unresolved. CDR1 is MNHEY and CDR2 is SVGEGT in the germline V gene. The CDR3 has 14 amino acids. CDR3 in amino acids: CASSYLDLRAQAFF. The DNA of the CDR3 is TGTGCCAGCAGCTACTTGGACTTGAGGGCTCAAGCTTTCTTT.

V usage is TRBV3-1 and J usage is TRBJ2-7; D possibly corresponds to TRBD1 (6 bases). This CDR3 is 14 amino acids long. Looked up from germline, CDR1 is LGHDT and CDR2 is YNNKEL (reference sequence). V shed 3 bases and J shed 0 bases, with 9 bases lying between them. The CDR3: CASSQMGHSYEQYF. The CDR3 DNA sequence: TGTGCCAGCAGCCAGATGGGACACTCCTACGAGCAGTACTTC.

This clonotype was picked up a small number of times. This chain links TRBV5-5 with TRBJ2-7, with a tentative D call TRBD1 (5 bases). The CDR3 is 18 residues long. Germline values: CDR1 SGHKS, CDR2 YYEKEE (reference sequence). V dropped 0 bases and J dropped 3 bases, with 22 bases sitting between them. As DNA, the CDR3 is TGTGCCAGCAGCTTGGAACCGCGAAGGGGAATAGCCCTCTACGAGCAGTACTTC. Translated: CASSLEPRRGIALYEQYF.

To note about this clonotype: At one boundary the junction diverges from the germline segment, which might be a read error. V is TRBV24-1 and J is TRBJ2-2; D tentatively fits TRBD1 or TRBD2 (5 bases each). This CDR3 comprises 19 residues. Germline V CDR1 and CDR2: KGHDR, SFDVKD. CDR3 bases: TGTGCCACCATTGATCAACCGGGACGGATGAACGCGAACACCGGGGAGCTGTTTTTT. This gives the protein CATIDQPGRMNANTGELFF.

This clonotype was counted at least ten times. V is TRBV9 and J is TRBJ2-7; 8 nucleotides align to TRBD2. Germline assignment: CDR1 SGDLS and CDR2 YYNGEE. The CDR3 consists of 16 residues. V shed 4 bases and J 3 bases; nucleotides not matched to a gene: 12. The CDR3 loop is CASSPSAAGVYYEQYF. The CDR3 nucleotides are TGTGCCAGCAGCCCAAGTGCAGCGGGAGTATACTACGAGCAGTACTTC.

This clonotype was counted many times. The genes are TRBV10-3 and TRBJ2-3; the D is unclear. With 8 bases removed from V and 2 bases from J, the gap between germline ends came to 5 bases. CDR3 length: 11 residues. Germline values: CDR1 ENHRY, CDR2 SYGVKD. The CDR3 loop reads CAIGLTDTQYF. Here the CDR3 DNA reads TGTGCCATCGGGCTCACAGATACGCAGTATTTT.

This clonotype was recorded a few times. The junction departs from germline at one end; a sequencing error may be responsible. The genes are TRBV28 and TRBJ2-5; 9 nucleotides align to TRBD2. Germline values: CDR1 MDHEN, CDR2 SYDVKM. The CDR3 length is 15 residues. In nucleotides, the CDR3 is TGTGCCAACAGTTTGTTAGCGGGAGTAAGGGAGACCCAGTACTTC. It is translated as CANSLLAGVRETQYF.

This clonotype was counted many times. The rearrangement joins TRBV28 to TRBJ1-2; 7 nucleotides match TRBD1. This CDR3 spans 14 amino acids. V gave up 1 base and J gave up 4 bases; unmatched junction bases: 3. Germline V gene data show CDR1 as MDHEN and CDR2 as SYDVKM. Here the CDR3 reads CASSLFGQVYGYTF. As DNA, the CDR3 is TGTGCCAGCAGTTTATTTGGACAGGTCTATGGCTACACCTTC.

This clonotype was picked up many times. The chain carries TRBV7-2 and TRBJ1-1; 7 nucleotides agree with TRBD1. Germline CDR1 SGHTA, CDR2 FQGNSA. V lost 1 base, J lost 6 bases, and 8 bases stayed unmatched. This CDR3 contains 15 residues. The CDR3 DNA reads TGTGCCAGCAGCTTAGTATTCCAGGGGGACGCTGAAGCTTTCTTT. Protein product: CASSLVFQGDAEAFF.

There are many counts of this clonotype. The rearrangement joins TRBV28 to TRBJ1-1; D might be TRBD1 (5 bases). V lost 4 bases and J 4 bases, leaving 13 bases between the germline ends. The CDR3 loop spans 14 amino acids. Germline CDR1 and CDR2: MDHEN and SYDVKM. CDR3 amino acids: CASSYRSQGTEAFF. CDR3 DNA sequence: TGTGCCAGCAGTTACAGGAGCCAGGGCACTGAAGCTTTCTTT.

This clonotype has only a few counts. The chain employs TRBV5-5 and TRBJ2-1; no firm D call. The V gene lost 0 bases and the J gene lost 10 bases, with 11 bases spanning the gap. This CDR3 spans 13 amino acids. Germline V gene sequence: CDR1 SGHKS, CDR2 YYEKEE (reference sequence). CDR3 nucleotides: TGTGCCAGCAGCTTGGAGGGTACGCACGAGCAGTTCTTC. It specifies CASSLEGTHEQFF.

This clonotype was counted at least ten times. The chain employs TRBV12-3 or TRBV12-4 and TRBJ1-1, with 10 bases fitting TRBD1. The CDR3 covers 14 residues. V lost 7 bases, J lost 4 bases, and 6 bases stayed unmatched. CDR3 in DNA: TGTGCCAGCACCCAGGGACAGGGGTTCACTGAAGCTTTCTTT. Residues: CASTQGQGFTEAFF.

For the CDR3, the DNA is TGTGCCATCAGTGAGTCGGGGAGGGAAGGAAACGAGCAGTACTTC. Its protein product is CAISESGREGNEQYF. The chain recombines TRBV10-3 with TRBJ2-7, with TRBD2 matching over 7 bases. CDR1 is ENHRY and CDR2 is SYGVKD in the germline V gene. The V segment lost 0 bases and the J segment 5 bases; nucleotides outside the gene matches: 7. CDR3 length: 15 amino acids.